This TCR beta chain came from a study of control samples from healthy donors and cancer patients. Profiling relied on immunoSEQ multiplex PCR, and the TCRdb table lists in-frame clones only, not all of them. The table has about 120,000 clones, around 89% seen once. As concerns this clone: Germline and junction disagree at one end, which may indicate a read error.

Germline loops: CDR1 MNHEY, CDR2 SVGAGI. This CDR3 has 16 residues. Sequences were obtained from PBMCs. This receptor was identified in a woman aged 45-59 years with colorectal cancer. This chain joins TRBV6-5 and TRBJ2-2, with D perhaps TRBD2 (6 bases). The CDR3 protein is CASSYFVGGDTGELFF. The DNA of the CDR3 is TGTGCCAGCAGCTACTTTGTAGGAGGGGACACCGGGGAGCTGTTTTTT.